One and the same sample provided the 10 T cell receptor beta chains below, sequenced in a study of T-cell reconstitution after alpha-beta-depleted transplantation in children. As it was prepared, the TCRbeta library received unique molecular identifiers. TCRdb reanalysed the PCR reads using MiXCR and keeps one entry per CDR3 protein. This table has 900,000 or so distinct CDR3 sequences, 16% appearing once. Source: PBMCs, mostly from graft donor cells, taken 360 days after TCRalphabeta/CD19-depleted stem cell transplant. These receptors all stem from a male patient younger than 18 who had a stem cell transplant for acute lymphoblastic leukemia, so the T cells may come from the graft donor.

The rearrangement links TRBV30 to TRBJ2-3; 7 bases are a match to TRBD2. The CDR3 runs to 13 residues. Germline CDR1 is GTSNPN and CDR2 is SVGIG (reference sequence). The CDR3 sequence: CGGGSGGTDTQYF. The CDR3 nucleotides read TGTGGTGGCGGGAGTGGAGGGACAGATACGCAGTATTTT.

This clonotype was detected only a few times. An end of the junction differs from the germline gene, which may be a read error. V is TRBV2 and J is TRBJ1-2; 8 bases line up with TRBD1. Looked up from germline, CDR1 is SNHLY and CDR2 is FYNNEI. This CDR3 has 11 residues. The CDR3 reads CASSEAGGVLF. In DNA form, the CDR3 reads TGTGCCAGCAGTGAGGCAGGGGGCGTTCTGTTC.

V and J are TRBV5-1 and TRBJ2-5; the D gene could be TRBD1 or TRBD2 (6 bases each). The V and J ends lost 4 bases and 5 bases respectively, with 18 bases between them. Germline CDR1 SGHRS, CDR2 YFSETQ. The CDR3 extends over 15 amino acids. Here the CDR3 reads CASSQQGGTGETQYF. Here the CDR3 DNA reads TGCGCCAGCAGCCAACAGGGCGGGACGGGGGAGACCCAGTACTTC.

This chain joins TRBV18 and TRBJ1-1; D is undetermined. The V end was cut by 2 bases, the J end by 2 bases, with 9 bases between. The CDR3 contains 14 residues. The germline CDR1 and CDR2 sequences are KGHSH and LQKENI. The chain's CDR3 is CASSPTQANTEAFF. The CDR3, as DNA: TGTGCCAGCTCACCAACGCAGGCAAACACTGAAGCTTTCTTT.

This clonotype has more than one count but fewer than ten. This chain joins TRBV11-2 and TRBJ1-2, with a possible D match to TRBD1 (6 bases). The CDR3 sequence is 14 residues long. The ends were cut back, 4 bases at V and 4 bases at J, with 13 bases in the middle. Germline lookup yields CDR1 SGHAT and CDR2 FQNNGV. CDR3 sequence reads: CASSSLRGGYGYTF. The CDR3 DNA reads TGTGCCAGCAGCTCACTAAGAGGGGGCTATGGCTACACCTTC.

This clonotype showed up just a few times. The V call is TRBV12-3 or TRBV12-4, the J call TRBJ2-3, with D possibly TRBD1 on 6 matching bases. The CDR3 covers 15 residues. Between the trimmed V and J ends, which lost 3 bases and 2 bases, there was a span of 12 bases. CDR3 protein: CASSFGQGITDTQYF. In DNA, the CDR3 is TGTGCCAGCAGTTTCGGGCAGGGGATCACAGATACGCAGTATTTT.

The chain joins TRBV4-1 to TRBJ2-7, with D perhaps being TRBD1 or TRBD2 (6 bases each). V was shortened by 1 base and J by 3 bases, with 16 bases between the two germline ends. The CDR3 runs to 16 residues. CDR1 MGHRA and CDR2 YSYEKL come from the germline V gene. Written as DNA, the CDR3 is TGCGCCAGCAGCCAAGTCGGGGGACACAAATTCTACGAGCAGTACTTC. This gives the protein CASSQVGGHKFYEQYF.

The J gene is TRBJ2-1, the V gene TRBV7-8; possibly TRBD2 for D (6 bases). Germline lookup yields CDR1 SGHVS and CDR2 FQNEAQ. The ends were cut back, 5 bases at V and 3 bases at J, with 20 bases in the middle. This CDR3 spans 17 amino acids. CDR3 coding DNA: TGTGCCAGCAGCCCCCGACTAGAGAGAAGAGGCTACAATGAGCAGTTCTTC. Its translation is CASSPRLERRGYNEQFF.

This chain links TRBV7-2 with TRBJ2-2; D might be TRBD1 or TRBD2, each matching 6 bases. V was trimmed by 4 bases and J by 5 bases, leaving 17 bases between them. The CDR3 consists of 16 residues. CDR1 and CDR2 (germline): SGHTA, FQGNSA. The CDR3 DNA follows: TGTGCCAGCAGCTCAAATAGGGGGGCGTTGACCGGGGAGCTGTTTTTT. It encodes CASSSNRGALTGELFF. Full variable domain (outside the CDR3, taken from reference TRBV7-2 and TRBJ2-2): GAGVSQSPSNKVTEKGKDVELRCDPISGHTALYWYRQSLGQGLEFLIYFQGNSAPDKSGLPSDRFSAERTGGSVSTLTIQRTQQEDSAVYLCASSSNRGALTGELFFGEGSRLTVL.

This clonotype occurred many times. The V call is TRBV5-1, the J call TRBJ1-5; the D gene is possibly TRBD1 (5 bases). The germline V gene encodes CDR1 SGHRS and CDR2 YFSETQ. The CDR3 has 14 residues. V lost 0 bases to trimming and J lost 7 bases, with 11 bases between them. The CDR3 region has the DNA TGCGCCAGCAGCTTGGGGCAGGGTTTACAGCCCCAGCATTTT. Residues: CASSLGQGLQPQHF.